One and the same sample provided the 9 T cell receptor beta chains below, sequenced in a study of OX40 agonist ivuxolimab in advanced cancers. The assay was immunoSEQ multiplex PCR, and TCRdb's table has in-frame clones only and misses some. The sample carries about 50,000 clones, more than 70% recorded once. Sequencing used CD4+ or CD8+ T cells sorted from blood, obtained in a trial of the OX40 agonist ivuxolimab. These TCRs come from an adult with an advanced solid tumor such as melanoma, head and neck, liver or kidney cancer.

The chain has TRBV5-6 and TRBJ2-1, with 12 bases that match TRBD2. V dropped 6 bases and J dropped 0; count of bases not matched to a gene: 13. Looked up from germline, CDR1 is SGHDT and CDR2 is YYEEEE. The CDR3 covers 19 residues. Here the CDR3 reads CASNPGTSGFHLSYNEQFF. In DNA form, the CDR3 reads TGTGCCAGCAATCCCGGGACTAGCGGGTTTCACCTCTCCTACAATGAGCAGTTCTTC.

The V and J genes are TRBV5-1 and TRBJ2-5; D perhaps matches TRBD2 (6 bases). Per the germline V gene, CDR1 is SGHRS and CDR2 is YFSETQ. V shed 0 bases and J shed 2 bases, with 11 bases lying between them. CDR3 length: 15 amino acids. The CDR3, as DNA: TGCGCCAGCAGCTTGGTGGGGAGGACTCAAGAGACCCAGTACTTC. This encodes CASSLVGRTQETQYF.

This clone was seen a single time. The rearrangement links TRBV20-1 to TRBJ1-1; possible D gene TRBD1, 6 bases. Per germline, CDR1 DFQATT and CDR2 SNEGSKA (reference sequence). The CDR3 runs to 11 residues. V lost 8 bases and J 11 bases, leaving 18 bases between the germline ends. Written as DNA, the CDR3 is TGCAGTACCACGGCAGGGGTTAGGGCTTTCTTT. Residues: CSTTAGVRAFF.

The chain joins TRBV7-9 to TRBJ2-3, with 11 bases fitting TRBD2. The CDR3 is 18 residues long. Germline loops: CDR1 SEHNR, CDR2 FQNEAQ (reference sequence). Unmatched junction bases numbered 13, after V lost 4 bases and J lost 4 bases. The CDR3 is CASSSPDLLAGVSDTQYF. The CDR3 coding sequence is TGTGCCAGCAGCTCCCCGGACCTACTAGCGGGGGTGTCAGATACGCAGTATTTT.

In its sample, this clone was seen once. One end of the junction is discordant with germline, which a read error may explain. The chain is built from TRBV7-7 and TRBJ2-5, with a tentative D call TRBD1 (6 bases). The CDR3 is 15 amino acids. Germline assignment: CDR1 SSHAT and CDR2 FNYEAQ (reference sequence). The CDR3 loop is CASSYQTGWQETQYF. Here the CDR3 DNA reads TGTGCTAGCAGCTACCAAACAGGGTGGCAAGAGACCCAGTACTTC.

The chain carries TRBV9 and TRBJ2-5; 8 bases match TRBD2. The CDR3 has 16 residues. The V segment lost 2 bases and the J segment 4 bases; nucleotides outside the gene matches: 10. Germline CDR1 is SGDLS and CDR2 is YYNGEE. The CDR3 DNA is TGTGCCAGCAGCGTTCTGACCAGCGGGGGAGGAGAGACCCAGTACTTC. Translation: CASSVLTSGGGETQYF. The full variable domain, with the rest looked up from reference TRBV9 and TRBJ2-5, is DSGVTQTPKHLITATGQRVTLRCSPRSGDLSVYWYQQSLDQGLQFLIQYYNGEERAKGNILERFSAQQFPDLHSELNLSSLELGDSALYFCASSVLTSGGGETQYFGPGTRLLVL.

CDR3 in DNA: TGTGCCAGCAGCCGGGCCGTACCCTACGAGCAGTACTTC. Protein product: CASSRAVPYEQYF. V is TRBV6-1 and J is TRBJ2-7, with D hard to call. Germline lookup yields CDR1 MNHNS and CDR2 SASEGT. This CDR3 comprises 13 residues. V was cut by 6 bases and J by 2 bases, with 11 bases left in between.

The rearrangement joins TRBV10-2 to TRBJ2-7; the match to TRBD1 covers 9 bases. Trimming cost V 6 bases and J 3 bases; bases outside gene matches: 6. CDR1 is WSHSY, CDR2 SAAADI, per germline. The CDR3 spans 14 residues. The CDR3 DNA follows: TGCGCCAGCAGGGCCGGGACAGGGTACTACGAGCAGTACTTC. It codes for CASRAGTGYYEQYF.

The chain recombines TRBV5-4 with TRBJ2-6; TRBD2 aligns across 15 bases. Germline values: CDR1 SGHNT, CDR2 YYREEE (reference sequence). V was clipped by 2 bases and J by 1 base; unmatched bases: 1. CDR3 length: 18 amino acids. CDR3 amino acids: CASSFGLAGGSGANVLTF. For the CDR3, the DNA is TGTGCCAGCAGCTTCGGACTAGCGGGAGGGTCTGGGGCCAACGTCCTGACTTTC.